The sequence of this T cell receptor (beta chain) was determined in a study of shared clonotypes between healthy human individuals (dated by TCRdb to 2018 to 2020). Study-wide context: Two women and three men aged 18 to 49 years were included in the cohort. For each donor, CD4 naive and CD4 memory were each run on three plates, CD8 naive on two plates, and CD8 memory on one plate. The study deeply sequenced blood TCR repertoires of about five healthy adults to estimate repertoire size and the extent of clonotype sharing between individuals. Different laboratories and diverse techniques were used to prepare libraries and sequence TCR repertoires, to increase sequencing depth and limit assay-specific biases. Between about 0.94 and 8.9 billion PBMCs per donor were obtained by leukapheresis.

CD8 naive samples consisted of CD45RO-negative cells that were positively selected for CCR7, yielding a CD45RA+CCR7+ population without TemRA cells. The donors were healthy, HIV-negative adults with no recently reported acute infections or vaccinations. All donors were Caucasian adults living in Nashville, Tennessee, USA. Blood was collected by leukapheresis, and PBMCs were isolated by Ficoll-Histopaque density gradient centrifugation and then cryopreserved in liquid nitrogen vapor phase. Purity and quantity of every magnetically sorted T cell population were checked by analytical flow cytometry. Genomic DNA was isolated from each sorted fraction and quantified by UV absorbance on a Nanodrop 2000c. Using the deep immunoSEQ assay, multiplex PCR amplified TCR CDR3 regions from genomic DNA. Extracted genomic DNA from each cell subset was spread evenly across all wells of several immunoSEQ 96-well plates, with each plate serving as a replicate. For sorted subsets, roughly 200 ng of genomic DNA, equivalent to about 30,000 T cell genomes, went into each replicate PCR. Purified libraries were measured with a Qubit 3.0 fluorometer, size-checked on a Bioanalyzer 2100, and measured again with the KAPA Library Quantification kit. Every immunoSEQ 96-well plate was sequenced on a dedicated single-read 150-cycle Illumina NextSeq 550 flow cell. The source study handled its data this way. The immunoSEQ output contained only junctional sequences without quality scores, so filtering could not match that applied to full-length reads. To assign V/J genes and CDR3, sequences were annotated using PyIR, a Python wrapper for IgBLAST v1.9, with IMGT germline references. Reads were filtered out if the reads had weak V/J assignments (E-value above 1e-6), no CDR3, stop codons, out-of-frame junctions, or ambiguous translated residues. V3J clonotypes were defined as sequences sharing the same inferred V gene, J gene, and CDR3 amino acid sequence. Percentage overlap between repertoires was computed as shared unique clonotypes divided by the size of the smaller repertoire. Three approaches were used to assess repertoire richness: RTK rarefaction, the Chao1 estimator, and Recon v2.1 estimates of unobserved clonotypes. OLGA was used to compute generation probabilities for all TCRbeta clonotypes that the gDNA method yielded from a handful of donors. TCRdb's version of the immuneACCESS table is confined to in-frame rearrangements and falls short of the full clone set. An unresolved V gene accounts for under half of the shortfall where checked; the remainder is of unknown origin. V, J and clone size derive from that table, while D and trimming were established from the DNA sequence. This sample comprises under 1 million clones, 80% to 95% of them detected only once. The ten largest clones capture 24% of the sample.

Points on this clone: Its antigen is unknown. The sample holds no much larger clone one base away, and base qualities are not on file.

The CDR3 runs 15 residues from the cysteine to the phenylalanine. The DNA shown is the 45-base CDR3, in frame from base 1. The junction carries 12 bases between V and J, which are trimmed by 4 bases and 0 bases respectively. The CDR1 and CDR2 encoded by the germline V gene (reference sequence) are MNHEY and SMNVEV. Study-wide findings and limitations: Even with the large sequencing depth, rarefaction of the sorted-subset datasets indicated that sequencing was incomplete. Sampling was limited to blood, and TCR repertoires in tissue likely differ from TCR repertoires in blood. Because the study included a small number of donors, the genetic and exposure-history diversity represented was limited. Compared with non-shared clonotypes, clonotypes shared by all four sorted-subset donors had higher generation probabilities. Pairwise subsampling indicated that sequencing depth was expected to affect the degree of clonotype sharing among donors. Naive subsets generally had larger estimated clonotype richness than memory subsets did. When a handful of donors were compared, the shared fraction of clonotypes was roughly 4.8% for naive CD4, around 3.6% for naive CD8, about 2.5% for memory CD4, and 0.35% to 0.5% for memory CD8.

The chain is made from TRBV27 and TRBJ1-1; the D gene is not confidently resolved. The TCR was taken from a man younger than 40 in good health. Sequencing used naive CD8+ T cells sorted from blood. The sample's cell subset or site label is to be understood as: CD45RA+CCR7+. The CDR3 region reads CASSSRSTVNTEAFF. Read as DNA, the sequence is TGTGCCAGCAGTTCCCGTTCTACAGTGAACACTGAAGCTTTCTTT.